Following are 32 T cell receptor beta chains from one sample sequenced in a study of T-cell memory formation after mild COVID-19. TCRdb called the 5' RACE reads again in MiXCR, with one record for every CDR3 protein. The table lists 250,000 to 350,000 distinct CDR3 sequences, approximately 15% of them singletons, with about 21% in the top ten. The material sequenced was PBMCs or a T cell subset sorted from them (not recorded which). The source is a man aged 18 to 35 who had mild COVID-19 (a few samples of this study predate the infection). Cell type and time point are not known.

The chain uses TRBV12-3 or TRBV12-4 and TRBJ1-3; the D gene is possibly TRBD1 (6 bases). The CDR3 is 15 residues long. Trimming stripped 3 bases from V and 4 bases from J, with 13 bases between. CDR3 in amino acids: CASSFTGTGGNTIYF. Here the CDR3 DNA reads TGTGCCAGCAGTTTCACAGGGACGGGGGGAAACACCATATATTTT.

The chain combines TRBV5-1 with TRBJ2-3; D is perhaps TRBD2 (5 bases). Trimming took off 6 bases at V and 4 bases at J, with 15 bases between the two ends. Germline assignment: CDR1 SGHRS and CDR2 YFSETQ. The CDR3 contains 14 residues. The CDR3: CASTPLAGSDTQYF. As DNA, the CDR3 is TGCGCCAGCACGCCGCTAGCCGGTTCAGATACGCAGTATTTT.

This clonotype was counted at least ten times. The genes are TRBV6-2 or TRBV6-3 and TRBJ2-7; D gene unclear. Germline V CDR1 and CDR2: MNHEY, SVGEGT. The CDR3 extends over 14 amino acids. V was clipped by 0 bases and J by 4 bases, with 10 bases between them. The DNA of the CDR3 is TGTGCCAGCAGTTACTCGATTCTTTCATACGAGCAGTACGTC. It yields the protein CASSYSILSYEQYV.

The chain is built from TRBV18 and TRBJ2-2; D remains ambiguous. Per the germline V gene, CDR1 is KGHSH and CDR2 is LQKENI. Trimming cost V 6 bases and J 1 base, with 9 bases left between them. The CDR3 consists of 14 residues. The CDR3: CASSATVNTGELFF. CDR3 bases: TGTGCCAGCTCTGCGACGGTGAACACCGGGGAGCTGTTTTTT.

V is TRBV6-2 or TRBV6-3 and J is TRBJ2-1; TRBD2 aligns across 9 bases. Per the germline V gene, CDR1 is MNHEY and CDR2 is SVGEGT. The CDR3 spans 14 residues. With 7 bases clipped from V and 5 bases from J, the junction kept 6 bases outside the gene matches. For the CDR3, the DNA is TGTGCCAGCAAGCCTAGCGGGGTGAACAATGAGCAGTTCTTC. Protein sequence: CASKPSGVNNEQFF.

The V gene is TRBV29-1, the J gene TRBJ2-7; 7 bases are shared with TRBD1. Trimming cost V 0 bases and J 4 bases; bases outside gene matches: 9. The CDR3 spans 15 residues. Germline loops: CDR1 SQVTM, CDR2 ANQGSEA. This CDR3 is CSVEDGTAWEYEQYF. CDR3 nucleotides: TGCAGCGTTGAAGATGGGACAGCTTGGGAATACGAGCAGTACTTC.

In this sample, this clonotype turned up a few times. The CDR3, as DNA: TGTGCCAGCAGCTTAGCAGCGGGGACGGCTGAAGCTTTCTTT. Encoded protein: CASSLAAGTAEAFF. This rearrangement joins TRBV7-8 to TRBJ1-1; a possible D gene is TRBD1 (5 bases). Trimming cost V 0 bases and J 6 bases, with 11 bases left between them. Germline values: CDR1 SGHVS, CDR2 FQNEAQ. The CDR3 contains 14 residues.

This clonotype came up many times. This sequence joins TRBV6-2 or TRBV6-3 and TRBJ2-6, with a tentative D call TRBD2 (5 bases). From germline, CDR1 is MNHEY and CDR2 SVGEGT. The CDR3 is made up of 13 amino acids. The V end was cut by 10 bases, the J end by 0 bases, with 7 bases between. The CDR3 bases are TGTGCCATCGGGAACTCTGGGGCCAACGTCCTGACTTTC. It is translated as CAIGNSGANVLTF.

The chain links TRBV4-3 to TRBJ2-3; D may be TRBD1 or TRBD2 (5 bases each). The CDR3 is made up of 15 amino acids. The ends were cut back, 0 bases at V and 4 bases at J, with 11 bases in the middle. Germline V gene sequence: CDR1 LGHNA, CDR2 YSLEER. The CDR3 sequence: CASSQDGGYADTQYF. CDR3 nucleotide sequence: TGCGCCAGCAGCCAAGATGGGGGTTACGCAGATACGCAGTATTTT.

The V and J genes are TRBV12-3 or TRBV12-4 and TRBJ2-7; D is undetermined. The CDR3 has 11 residues. Trimming removed 6 bases at V and 2 bases at J, with 5 bases between. The CDR3 DNA reads as TGTGCCAGCAGGGCTGCCTACGAGCAGTACTTC. Translated, it gives CASRAAYEQYF.

This chain joins TRBV2 and TRBJ2-7; 10 bases line up with TRBD2. Germline CDR1 SNHLY, CDR2 FYNNEI. The CDR3 sequence is 16 residues long. Germline trimming cut 1 base from V and 3 bases from J; bases unmatched to any gene: 6. The CDR3 loop reads CASSEGASGGYYEQYF. The CDR3 coding sequence is TGTGCCAGCAGTGAAGGCGCTAGCGGGGGCTACTACGAGCAGTACTTC.

This clonotype was detected a few times. The rearrangement joins TRBV7-2 to TRBJ2-1, with TRBD2 identical over 8 bases. The germline CDR1 and CDR2 sequences are SGHTA and FQGNSA. This CDR3 has 17 amino acids. J lost 5 bases, V lost 5 bases, and 14 bases had no gene match. The CDR3 DNA is TGTGCCAGCAGCGTTAGCGGGGCCAACCCCCTGCACAATGAGCAGTTCTTC. It yields the protein CASSVSGANPLHNEQFF.

This clonotype showed up just a few times. The chain joins TRBV4-1 to TRBJ1-2; 9 bases fit TRBD1. The ends lost 4 bases at V and 1 base at J; junction bases unmatched: 13. This CDR3 spans 18 amino acids. Germline V gene data show CDR1 as MGHRA and CDR2 as YSYEKL. CDR3 protein: CASSPRGPPGQGNYGYTF. The DNA for the CDR3 is TGCGCCAGCAGCCCTAGGGGACCCCCGGGACAGGGTAACTATGGCTACACCTTC.

This clonotype was observed once. The chain uses TRBV24-1 and TRBJ1-2; possible D gene TRBD1, 5 bases. CDR1 KGHDR and CDR2 SFDVKD come from the germline V gene. V lost 0 bases to trimming and J lost 6 bases, with 10 bases between them. The CDR3 extends over 14 amino acids. The CDR3 region is CATSDLRQGHGYTF. The DNA of the CDR3 is TGTGCCACCAGTGATTTGCGTCAGGGCCATGGCTACACCTTC.

This chain joins TRBV29-1 and TRBJ2-5, with 11 bases identical to TRBD2. V was clipped by 4 bases and J by 3 bases; unmatched bases: 10. This CDR3 is 16 amino acids long. CDR1 is SQVTM, CDR2 ANQGSEA, per germline. The CDR3 DNA reads TGCAGCGTTGCCGGGGAGGCTAGCGGGAGGAAAGAGACCCAGTACTTC. It specifies CSVAGEASGRKETQYF.

This clonotype was found a few times. This chain joins TRBV5-1 and TRBJ1-2, with D perhaps matching TRBD1 (5 bases). V lost 4 bases, J lost 0 bases, and 10 bases lay in between. Germline CDR1 is SGHRS and CDR2 is YFSETQ. The CDR3 contains 14 residues. The DNA of the CDR3 is TGCGCCAGCAGCCCCGGGACGGCTAACTATGGCTACACCTTC. It translates to CASSPGTANYGYTF.

This clonotype showed up just once. The chain recombines TRBV28 with TRBJ1-1; D unclear. V was shortened by 2 bases and J by 0 bases, with 13 bases between the two germline ends. This CDR3 contains 16 residues. Germline assignment: CDR1 MDHEN and CDR2 SYDVKM. CDR3 amino acids: CASSLALEQMNTEAFF. The CDR3 DNA follows: TGTGCCAGCAGTTTAGCCCTAGAGCAGATGAACACTGAAGCTTTCTTT.

This clonotype was seen a handful of times. This chain's CDR3 is CASSSGQTQETQYF. The CDR3 bases are TGTGCCAGCAGCTCTGGACAGACACAAGAGACCCAGTACTTC. V usage is TRBV5-4 and J usage is TRBJ2-5; TRBD1 might be the D (6 bases). Per germline, CDR1 SGHNT and CDR2 YYREEE (reference sequence). The ends were cut back, 3 bases at V and 2 bases at J, with 11 bases in the middle. This CDR3 contains 14 residues.

The rearrangement links TRBV5-1 to TRBJ2-1, with unresolved D. Germline V gene data show CDR1 as SGHRS and CDR2 as YFSETQ. V was cut by 4 bases and J by 8 bases, with 22 bases left in between. The CDR3 covers 16 residues. The CDR3: CASSNQPAPMWDEQFF. The CDR3 DNA reads as TGCGCCAGCAGCAACCAACCAGCCCCCATGTGGGATGAGCAGTTCTTC.

V gene TRBV3-1 combines with J gene TRBJ2-3, with no clear D. The germline V gene has CDR1 LGHDT and CDR2 YNNKEL (reference sequence). The germline V and J ends were trimmed by 1 base and 5 bases, with 7 bases remaining between them. The CDR3 runs 13 residues. The CDR3: CASSQVPQDTQYF. The CDR3, as DNA: TGTGCCAGCAGCCAAGTCCCCCAAGATACGCAGTATTTT.

This clonotype was found a few times. DNA of the CDR3: TGCGCCAGCAGCTTTGGCGATACGAGCTCTGGGGCCAACGTCCTGACTTTC. It is translated as CASSFGDTSSGANVLTF. The rearrangement links TRBV5-1 to TRBJ2-6; the D is unclear. From germline, CDR1 is SGHRS and CDR2 YFSETQ. This CDR3 contains 17 residues. V gave up 2 bases and J gave up 0 bases, with 12 bases separating them.

The chain carries TRBV2 and TRBJ2-3, with a possible D match to TRBD2 (5 bases). V was trimmed by 10 bases and J by 2 bases, leaving 16 bases between them. CDR3 length: 14 residues. CDR1 is SNHLY, CDR2 FYNNEI, per germline. In DNA form, the CDR3 reads TGTGCCACCCGGAGGCCTTACCCCACAGATACGCAGTATTTT. This gives the protein CATRRPYPTDTQYF.

This chain uses TRBV7-9 with TRBJ2-3, with D perhaps TRBD2 (5 bases). Germline CDR1 is SEHNR and CDR2 is FQNEAQ (reference sequence). There are 12 residues in the CDR3. V was shortened by 8 bases and J by 6 bases, with 12 bases between the two germline ends. The CDR3 sequence: CASGGSWDTQYF. CDR3 coding DNA: TGTGCCAGCGGTGGGAGTTGGGATACGCAGTATTTT. Variable domain in full (rest from reference TRBV7-9 and TRBJ2-3): DTGVSQNPRHKITKRGQNVTFRCDPISEHNRLYWYRQTLGQGPEFLTYFQNEAQLEKSRLLSDRFSAERPKGSFSTLEIQRTEQGDSAMYLCASGGSWDTQYFGPGTRLTVL.

V usage is TRBV7-2 and J usage is TRBJ2-5; maybe TRBD1 (6 bases). The germline CDR1 and CDR2 sequences are SGHTA and FQGNSA. Between the trimmed V and J ends, which lost 3 bases and 1 base, there was a span of 9 bases. The length of the CDR3 is 14 residues. The CDR3 DNA is TGTGCCAGCAGCTTGAAACAGGGCCAAGAGACCCAGTACTTC. Its protein product is CASSLKQGQETQYF. The variable domain in full, with the rest retrieved from reference TRBV7-2 and TRBJ2-5, is GAGVSQSPSNKVTEKGKDVELRCDPISGHTALYWYRQSLGQGLEFLIYFQGNSAPDKSGLPSDRFSAERTGGSVSTLTIQRTQQEDSAVYLCASSLKQGQETQYFGPGTRLLVL.

V and J are TRBV10-3 and TRBJ2-6; either TRBD1 or TRBD2 may supply D (5 bases each). Germline-derived CDR1 and CDR2 are ENHRY and SYGVKD. This CDR3 is built from 16 residues. The germline V and J ends were trimmed by 5 bases and 0 bases, with 11 bases remaining between them. CDR3 in DNA: TGTGCCATCAGTCCGGGACCGAGCTCTGGGGCCAACGTCCTGACTTTC. Encoded protein: CAISPGPSSGANVLTF.

This chain uses TRBV11-2 with TRBJ2-5, with D perhaps TRBD2 (5 bases). Germline lookup yields CDR1 SGHAT and CDR2 FQNNGV. The CDR3 loop spans 14 amino acids. V lost 5 bases and J 1 base, leaving 11 bases between the germline ends. The CDR3 nucleotides are TGTGCCAGCAGCGCCGGGGATTTCCAAGAGACCCAGTACTTC. Residues: CASSAGDFQETQYF.

This clonotype has more than one count but fewer than ten. The J gene is TRBJ1-1, the V gene TRBV27; D gene unclear. V lost 6 bases and J 3 bases, leaving 11 bases between the germline ends. The CDR3 is made up of 13 amino acids. Per the germline V gene, CDR1 is MNHEY and CDR2 is SMNVEV (reference sequence). CDR3 bases: TGTGCCAGCAGCCGCATTGGGGACACTGAAGCTTTCTTT. Protein sequence: CASSRIGDTEAFF.

This clonotype was counted at least ten times. The V call is TRBV3-1, the J call TRBJ1-1, with D unresolved. The CDR3 spans 15 residues. CDR1 and CDR2 (germline): LGHDT, YNNKEL (reference sequence). Trimming removed 4 bases from V and 2 bases from J, with 14 bases in between. The CDR3, as DNA: TGTGCCAGCAGCCCTGGATTTGGATTTAACACTGAAGCTTTCTTT. Its protein product is CASSPGFGFNTEAFF. Full variable domain (rest looked up from reference TRBV3-1 and TRBJ1-1): DTAVSQTPKYLVTQMGNDKSIKCEQNLGHDTMYWYKQDSKKFLKIMFSYNNKELIINETVPNRFSPKSPDKAHLNLHINSLELGDSAVYFCASSPGFGFNTEAFFGQGTRLTVV.

This clonotype was observed a handful of times. The chain links TRBV12-3 or TRBV12-4 to TRBJ2-7, with D possibly TRBD2 on 5 matching bases. The CDR3 loop spans 12 amino acids. The ends were cut back, 4 bases at V and 6 bases at J, with 10 bases in the middle. The DNA of the CDR3 is TGTGCCAGCAGTTCGGGGTCCAGCGAGCAGTACGTC. Protein product: CASSSGSSEQYV.

This clonotype occurred a few times. CDR3 amino acids: CASGKYEQYF. The CDR3 DNA is TGTGCCAGCGGGAAGTACGAGCAGTACTTC. V gene TRBV25-1 combines with J gene TRBJ2-7; D unclear. The V and J ends lost 8 bases and 4 bases respectively, with 6 bases between them. This CDR3 spans 10 amino acids. Germline values: CDR1 MGHDK, CDR2 SYGVNS.

This clonotype was picked up one time. The chain recombines TRBV6-5 with TRBJ1-6; tentative D call: TRBD1 (5 bases). V gave up 0 bases and J gave up 9 bases, with 15 bases separating them. CDR3 size: 16 residues. From germline, CDR1 is MNHEY and CDR2 SVGAGI. CDR3 nucleotides: TGTGCCAGCAGTTACTCTTGGGGTAATGGGGCTTCACCCCTCCACTTT. Protein sequence: CASSYSWGNGASPLHF.

The CDR3 nucleotides are TGCAGCGTGATTTGGGGGAGGTCGGCCGGGGAGCTGTTTTTT. This encodes CSVIWGRSAGELFF. This rearrangement joins TRBV29-1 to TRBJ2-2; D is possibly TRBD2 (6 bases). The CDR3 is 14 amino acids. Germline V CDR1 and CDR2: SQVTM, ANQGSEA. V dropped 6 bases and J dropped 6 bases, with 17 bases sitting between them.